Below, 23 T cell receptor beta chains from the same sample are listed, as sequenced in a study of control samples from healthy donors and cancer patients. Generated by immunoSEQ multiplex PCR, the TCRdb table keeps only in-frame clones and is missing some. The sample lists approximately 150,000 clones, approximately 89% occurring once. The sample was PBMCs. The receptors here all came from a man over 45 with head and neck cancer.

In its sample, this clone was seen a few times. V gene TRBV3-1 (or the pseudogene TRBV3-2) combines with J gene TRBJ1-2; D perhaps matches TRBD1 (5 bases). The V gene lost 5 bases and the J gene lost 5 bases, with 15 bases spanning the gap. The germline CDR1 and CDR2 sequences are LGHDT and YNNKEL (reference sequence). This CDR3 has 14 amino acids. The chain's CDR3 is CASSTPSTGYGYTF. In DNA form, the CDR3 reads TGTGCCAGCAGCACCCCCTCAACAGGATATGGCTACACCTTC.

The chain has TRBV7-6 and TRBJ2-7; TRBD2 matches 10 bases. CDR1 is SGHVS and CDR2 is FNYEAQ in the germline V gene. Trimming took 5 bases from V and 3 from J; bases not matched to a gene: 16. The CDR3 runs 18 residues. This CDR3 reads CASSTRGSGRSLSYEQYF. For the CDR3, the DNA is TGTGCCAGCAGCACCCGGGGTAGCGGGAGGTCGTTAAGCTACGAGCAGTACTTC.

The chain links TRBV7-3 to TRBJ2-6; D unclear. Trimming removed 6 bases from V and 0 bases from J, with 3 bases in between. The CDR3 contains 13 residues. Germline CDR1 SGHTA, CDR2 FQGTGA. The CDR3 is CASRISGANVLTF. The DNA of the CDR3 is TGTGCCAGCAGGATCTCTGGGGCCAACGTCCTGACTTTC.

The chain links TRBV13 to TRBJ1-1, with D uncertain. CDR3 length equals 13 residues. Germline V CDR1 and CDR2: PRHDT, FYEKMQ (reference sequence). The germline V and J ends were trimmed by 5 bases and 5 bases, with 12 bases remaining between them. CDR3 protein: CASSKPGGTEAFF. The CDR3 coding sequence is TGTGCCAGCAGCAAACCGGGAGGGACTGAAGCTTTCTTT. Variable domain in full (rest from reference TRBV13 and TRBJ1-1): AAGVIQSPRHLIKEKRETATLKCYPIPRHDTVYWYQQGPGQDPQFLISFYEKMQSDKGSIPDRFSAQQFSDYHSELNMSSLELGDSALYFCASSKPGGTEAFFGQGTRLTVV.

The chain links TRBV10-3 to TRBJ1-2, with a weak D call TRBD1 (5 bases). Germline CDR1 ENHRY, CDR2 SYGVKD. V was pared by 4 bases and J by 6 bases, with 9 bases between. The CDR3 spans 12 residues. The CDR3 region has the DNA TGTGCCATCAGTGGAGAGGGGCATGGCTACACCTTC. Protein: CAISGEGHGYTF.

The rearrangement uses TRBV18 and TRBJ1-6; 9 nucleotides match TRBD1. Germline CDR1 is KGHSH and CDR2 is LQKENI. V was pared by 5 bases and J by 9 bases, with 14 bases of the junction left unmatched. The CDR3 covers 17 residues. The CDR3 spells CASSATGTGRISSPLHF. The CDR3 DNA reads as TGTGCCAGCTCAGCTACCGGGACAGGGCGAATAAGTTCACCCCTCCACTTT.

In the case of this clone: An end of the junction differs from the germline gene, which may be a read error. The chain employs TRBV11-2 and TRBJ1-4; 9 bases match TRBD1. In germline, CDR1 is SGHAT, CDR2 FQNNGV. This CDR3 is built from 15 residues. The CDR3 spells CASTLNRGLGEKLFF. DNA for the CDR3: TGTGCCAGCACCTTAAACAGGGGGCTGGGTGAAAAACTGTTTTTT.

J is TRBJ2-1 and V is TRBV11-2, with 7 bases identical to TRBD2. CDR1 is SGHAT and CDR2 is FQNNGV in the germline V gene. The J segment lost 4 bases and the V segment lost 0 bases, leaving 3 bases of the junction unmatched. CDR3 length equals 15 residues. The CDR3 reads CASSLDGGSYNEQFF. DNA for the CDR3: TGTGCCAGCAGCTTAGACGGGGGGTCGTACAATGAGCAGTTCTTC.

The chain combines TRBV7-9 with TRBJ1-2, with D perhaps matching TRBD1 (5 bases). This CDR3 has 14 amino acids. The germline V gene has CDR1 SEHNR and CDR2 FQNEAQ (reference sequence). The V gene lost 5 bases and the J gene lost 6 bases, with 16 bases spanning the gap. The CDR3 is CASSPLAGGDGYTF. CDR3 coding DNA: TGTGCCAGCAGCCCCCTCGCGGGAGGGGATGGCTACACCTTC.

The chain uses TRBV6-2 or TRBV6-3 and TRBJ2-2; the match to TRBD2 covers 12 bases. The V gene's germline CDR1 is MNHEY and CDR2 SVGEGT. J gave up 2 bases and V 7 bases, and 5 bases lay outside the gene matches. CDR3 length: 16 residues. The CDR3 spells CASNPTSGSNTGELFF. The DNA for the CDR3 is TGTGCCAGCAACCCGACTAGCGGGAGTAACACCGGGGAGCTGTTTTTT.

This clone was counted once. The chain uses TRBV2 and TRBJ2-7, with 10 bases aligning to TRBD2. This CDR3 has 17 amino acids. V lost 5 bases and J lost 0; bases outside the gene matches: 10. The germline V gene has CDR1 SNHLY and CDR2 FYNNEI. CDR3 sequence: CASSRGRASGSSYEQYF. The CDR3 DNA is TGTGCCAGCAGTAGGGGGAGGGCTAGCGGGAGCTCCTACGAGCAGTACTTC.

The J gene is TRBJ2-7, the V gene TRBV14, with TRBD1 identical over 8 bases. CDR3 size: 16 residues. The V and J ends lost 0 bases and 6 bases, in that order; junction bases with no gene match: 10. CDR1 is SGHDN and CDR2 is FVKESK in the germline V gene. The CDR3 DNA follows: TGTGCCAGCAGCCAAGATGCAAAGGCAGGGGGCGCCGAGCAGTACTTC. Protein product: CASSQDAKAGGAEQYF.

The chain employs TRBV2 and TRBJ2-3, with 8 bases that match TRBD2. The CDR3 extends over 15 amino acids. With V trimmed by 2 bases and J by 3 bases, 4 bases remained unmatched. Germline V gives CDR1 SNHLY, CDR2 FYNNEI. The CDR3 sequence is CASSEQAGDTDTQYF. CDR3 nucleotides: TGTGCCAGCAGTGAACAAGCGGGAGATACAGATACGCAGTATTTT.

The chain joins TRBV5-5 to TRBJ2-7, with 14 positions matching TRBD2. The CDR3 extends over 17 amino acids. V lost 0 bases, J lost 2 bases, and 4 bases stayed unmatched. Per the germline V gene, CDR1 is SGHKS and CDR2 is YYEKEE (reference sequence). The CDR3 DNA is TGTGCCAGCAGCTTGGCCTCGGGACTAGCGGGGGCCTACGAGCAGTACTTC. Encoded protein: CASSLASGLAGAYEQYF. The full variable domain, its missing parts supplied by reference TRBV5-5 and TRBJ2-7, is DAGVTQSPTHLIKTRGQQVTLRCSPISGHKSVSWYQQVLGQGPQFIFQYYEKEERGRGNFPDRFSARQFPNYSSELNVNALLLGDSALYLCASSLASGLAGAYEQYFGPGTRLTVT.

About this clone: Germline is not matched at one junction end, which may reflect a read error. At the DNA level, this CDR3 is encoded by other sequences in the same sample as well. The chain uses TRBV10-3 and TRBJ2-1; 10 bases are shared with TRBD2. Germline-derived CDR1 and CDR2 are ENHRY and SYGVKD. The CDR3 contains 15 residues. Written as DNA, the CDR3 is TGTGCCATCAGCGAGTCATTAGCGGGGGGCCAAGAGCAGTTCTTC. Translation gives CAISESLAGGQEQFF.

The chain recombines TRBV2 with TRBJ2-7; 7 bases agree with TRBD1. The J segment lost 3 bases and the V segment lost 8 bases, leaving 4 bases of the junction unmatched. The length of the CDR3 is 12 residues. Per the germline V gene, CDR1 is SNHLY and CDR2 is FYNNEI. The CDR3 DNA follows: TGTGCCAGCGCCCGGGACAGCTACGAGCAGTACTTC. Its translation: CASARDSYEQYF.

This clone was seen once. The genes are TRBV18 and TRBJ1-1; possibly TRBD1 for D (5 bases). V dropped 3 bases and J dropped 1 base, with 15 bases sitting between them. CDR1 is KGHSH and CDR2 is LQKENI in the germline V gene. The CDR3 covers 16 residues. CDR3 sequence (DNA): TGTGCCAGCTCACCCCAGGGTGGGACGGGGAACACTGAAGCTTTCTTT. It translates to CASSPQGGTGNTEAFF.

The chain links TRBV2 to TRBJ1-4, with D unresolved. The CDR3 extends over 14 amino acids. V was trimmed by 3 bases and J by 0 bases, leaving 5 bases between them. The germline gives CDR1 SNHLY, CDR2 FYNNEI. CDR3 sequence reads: CASSDPPTNEKLFF. As DNA, the CDR3 is TGTGCCAGCAGTGACCCGCCAACTAATGAAAAACTGTTTTTT.

The chain is built from TRBV18 and TRBJ1-1, with TRBD1 matching 7 bases. CDR3 length: 13 amino acids. Germline lookup yields CDR1 KGHSH and CDR2 LQKENI. The trim removed 6 bases at V and 2 bases at J, leaving 3 bases unmatched. The CDR3 region is CASSRDSNTEAFF. CDR3 in DNA: TGTGCCAGCTCCAGGGACAGCAACACTGAAGCTTTCTTT. The full variable domain, rest sourced from reference TRBV18 and TRBJ1-1, is NAGVMQNPRHLVRRRGQEARLRCSPMKGHSHVYWYRQLPEEGLKFMVYLQKENIIDESGMPKERFSAEFPKEGPSILRIQQVVRGDSAAYFCASSRDSNTEAFFGQGTRLTVV.

This chain uses TRBV6-5 with TRBJ1-1; unclear D gene. Germline CDR1 is MNHEY and CDR2 is SVGAGI. V dropped 6 bases and J dropped 6 bases, with 20 bases sitting between them. This CDR3 comprises 15 residues. In DNA form, the CDR3 reads TGTGCCAGCAGCCTAAAAGGGAGTGGAGGATCTGAAGCTTTCTTT. Translation: CASSLKGSGGSEAFF.

The genes are TRBV5-1 and TRBJ1-5; D is uncertain. The CDR3 consists of 14 residues. The germline V and J ends were trimmed by 4 bases and 2 bases, with 10 bases remaining between them. Germline assignment: CDR1 SGHRS and CDR2 YFSETQ. DNA for the CDR3: TGCGCCAGCAGCCGGAGCGGGGGCAATCAGCCCCAGCATTTT. Translating gives CASSRSGGNQPQHF.

The V call is TRBV10-3, the J call TRBJ1-4; TRBD1 is a possible D gene (6 bases). The CDR3 has 13 amino acids. V lost 8 bases to trimming and J lost 4 bases, with 11 bases between them. Germline loops: CDR1 ENHRY, CDR2 SYGVKD. The CDR3 protein is CAIREGGNEKLFF. As DNA, the CDR3 is TGTGCCATCCGAGAAGGGGGTAATGAAAAACTGTTTTTT.

The chain uses TRBV3-1 (or the pseudogene TRBV3-2) and TRBJ2-7; D is ambiguous. V was trimmed by 4 bases and J by 1 base, leaving 8 bases between them. Germline CDR1 LGHDT, CDR2 YNNKEL (reference sequence). The CDR3 is made up of 13 amino acids. The CDR3: CASSPGPSYEQYF. In DNA form, the CDR3 reads TGTGCCAGCAGCCCCGGACCTTCCTACGAGCAGTACTTC.